This paragraph covers one TCR beta chain sequence. The naive gate required viable CD3+CD4+ or CD3+CD8+ cells with CCR7+CD45RA+CD45RO-CD95-CD27+CD28+ phenotype. The data were obtained in a study of T cells after posttransplantation cyclophosphamide. CDR3 length: 15 amino acids. The J segment lost 3 bases and the V segment lost 5 bases, leaving 8 bases of the junction unmatched. Germline lookup yields CDR1 MDHEN and CDR2 SYDVKM. TCRdb keeps only in-frame clones here, not all; method: immunoSEQ multiplex PCR. The data show approximately 28,000 clones, 85% to 95% seen once. The sequenced sample consisted of naive CD4+ T cells sorted from PBMCs. The chain couples TRBV28 to TRBJ1-1, with TRBD1 matching 8 bases. This TCR was sampled from a woman in her sixties in good health, CMV-negative, and a related stem cell transplant donor. The DNA of the CDR3 is TGTGCCAGCAGTCCCCAGGGGGCGCTGGACACTGAAGCTTTCTTT. Translated: CASSPQGALDTEAFF.